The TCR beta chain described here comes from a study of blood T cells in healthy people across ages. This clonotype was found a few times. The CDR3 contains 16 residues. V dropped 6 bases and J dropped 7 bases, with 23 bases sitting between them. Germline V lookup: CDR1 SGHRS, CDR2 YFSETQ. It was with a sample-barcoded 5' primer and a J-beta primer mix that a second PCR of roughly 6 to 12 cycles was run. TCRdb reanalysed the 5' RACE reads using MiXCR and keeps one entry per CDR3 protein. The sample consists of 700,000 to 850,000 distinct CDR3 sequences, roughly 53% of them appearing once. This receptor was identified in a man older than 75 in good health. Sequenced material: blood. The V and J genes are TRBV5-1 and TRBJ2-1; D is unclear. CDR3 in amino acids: CASTPWAQTDRNEQFF. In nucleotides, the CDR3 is TGCGCCAGCACTCCTTGGGCGCAGACTGATCGGAATGAGCAGTTCTTC.